The clone carrying this TCR beta chain was seen at least ten times. The TCR beta library used iRepertoire HTBI primers with Arm-PCR amplification of CDR3. MiXCR, applied by TCRdb to the multiplex PCR reads, yields one record per CDR3 protein. Among 500,000 or so distinct CDR3 sequences listed, around 15% were seen once. This record comes from a study of regulatory T cells in long-lasting Graves disease. The sample's time point: newly diagnosed GD, antithyroid drugs for less than 3 months. PBMCs were the source of the RNA used for TCR sequencing. Per germline, CDR1 DFQATT and CDR2 SNEGSKA (reference sequence). The CDR3 is made up of 15 amino acids. Trimming pared 2 bases from V and 0 bases from J, leaving 13 bases between. The same specimen was also included in a second study, on T cells in Graves' hyperthyroidism and ophthalmopathy. Per that paper: Patients aged 18 to 65 had newly diagnosed hyperthyroidism lasting under 2 months. Patients were excluded because of uncontrolled infection, other autoimmune disease, pregnancy or lactation.

The rearrangement links TRBV20-1 to TRBJ1-2; D may be TRBD1 (6 bases). The sample consisted of peripheral blood mononuclear cells (PBMCs), taken at new diagnosis, from a patient treated with antithyroid drugs. The receptor was isolated from a man aged 40-50 years with Graves disease. The CDR3: CSARLRGGANYGYTF. The CDR3, as DNA: TGCAGTGCTAGACTCCGAGGGGGAGCTAACTATGGCTACACCTTC.